These 21 T cell receptor beta chains were sequenced from one sample in a study of T cell changes during pregnancy in multiple sclerosis (dated by TCRdb to the late 2010s). Library prep was done by the immunoSEQ multiplex PCR assay. Held by TCRdb, this immuneACCESS table contains in-frame sequences only and omits some clones. Under half of the omission traces to an unresolved V gene where checked; the cause of the rest is unknown. This sample has around 110,000 clones in its table, and about nine tenths of those were observed once. Of the sample, 0.78% falls within the top ten clones. Sequenced material: peripheral blood, taken in the third trimester of pregnancy. The receptors derive from a female donor in good health, enrolled as a control in a pregnancy study.

Concerning this clone: The sample contains more than one DNA sequence encoding this CDR3. The gene calls are TRBV27 and TRBJ1-1; a possible D gene is TRBD1 (5 bases). Germline lookup yields CDR1 MNHEY and CDR2 SMNVEV (reference sequence). The CDR3 runs 14 residues. V was cut by 2 bases and J by 1 base, with 8 bases left in between. CDR3 DNA: TGTGCCAGCAGTTTAGGGGGGGGGAACACTGAAGCTTTCTTT. Its protein is CASSLGGGNTEAFF.

The DNA of the CDR3 is TGTGCCTGGAGTAATGGACACAGTAGTAGCACAGATACGCAGTATTTT. Protein product: CAWSNGHSSSTDTQYF. This sequence joins TRBV30 and TRBJ2-3, with D perhaps matching TRBD1 (5 bases). The CDR3 totals 16 residues. Per the germline V gene, CDR1 is GTSNPN and CDR2 is SVGIG (reference sequence). Trimming stripped 2 bases from V and 0 bases from J, with 15 bases between.

The V and J genes are TRBV6-6 and TRBJ2-5, with D possibly matching TRBD1 (6 bases). The CDR3 consists of 15 residues. The V gene's germline CDR1 is MNHNY and CDR2 SVGAGI (reference sequence). V lost 6 bases to trimming and J lost 1 base, with 15 bases between them. The CDR3 protein is CASSQGLGGQETQYF. The CDR3 DNA reads as TGTGCCAGCAGCCAGGGGTTAGGGGGCCAAGAGACCCAGTACTTC.

The chain employs TRBV7-2 and TRBJ1-1; the D gene is possibly TRBD1 (6 bases). The CDR3 covers 15 residues. From germline, CDR1 is SGHTA and CDR2 FQGNSA. The V end lost 3 bases, the J end lost 0 bases, and 11 bases lay between the germline ends. In nucleotides, the CDR3 is TGTGCCAGCAGCTTCTATTCAGGGGTGAACACTGAAGCTTTCTTT. Its translation: CASSFYSGVNTEAFF.

The chain links TRBV5-4 to TRBJ2-7; D ambiguous. The CDR3 consists of 14 residues. CDR1 and CDR2 from the germline V gene are SGHNT and YYREEE (reference sequence). V was clipped by 5 bases and J by 0 bases, with 12 bases between them. The DNA for the CDR3 is TGTGCCAGCAGAACCGACTTCAACTCCTACGAGCAGTACTTC. Protein product: CASRTDFNSYEQYF.

The chain carries TRBV2 and TRBJ1-4; tentative D call: TRBD1 (5 bases). CDR3 length equals 17 residues. The germline V gene encodes CDR1 SNHLY and CDR2 FYNNEI. V was cut by 7 bases and J by 1 base, with 19 bases left in between. The CDR3 coding sequence is TGTGCCAGCACTCGAAGCGCTTCGGGGGGAACTAATGAAAAACTGTTTTTT. This codes for CASTRSASGGTNEKLFF.

The chain has TRBV19 and TRBJ2-7, with 9 positions matching TRBD1. V gave up 5 bases and J gave up 4 bases; unmatched junction bases: 6. The CDR3 spans 14 residues. Germline V CDR1 and CDR2: LNHDA, SQIVND (reference sequence). The CDR3 reads CASSLRDRVYEQYF. The CDR3 DNA is TGTGCCAGTAGTCTACGGGACAGGGTTTACGAGCAGTACTTC.

This sequence joins TRBV30 and TRBJ2-7, with 8 nucleotides matching TRBD1. V shed 4 bases and J 3 bases; nucleotides not matched to a gene: 5. CDR3 length equals 13 residues. CDR1 GTSNPN and CDR2 SVGIG come from the germline V gene (reference sequence). CDR3 nucleotides: TGTGCCTGGAACGGACAGGGTAACTACGAGCAGTACTTC. Translation: CAWNGQGNYEQYF.

The chain joins TRBV30 to TRBJ1-1; D remains ambiguous. The CDR3 contains 11 residues. Trimming removed 4 bases from V and 0 bases from J, with 3 bases in between. Germline-derived CDR1 and CDR2 are GTSNPN and SVGIG (reference sequence). The CDR3 coding sequence is TGTGCCTGGAACATGAACACTGAAGCTTTCTTT. This encodes CAWNMNTEAFF.

The chain couples TRBV27 to TRBJ1-1, with TRBD1 matching over 10 bases. The trim removed 6 bases at V and 11 bases at J, leaving 6 bases unmatched. The germline CDR1 and CDR2 sequences are MNHEY and SMNVEV (reference sequence). This CDR3 has 12 amino acids. CDR3 in amino acids: CASRYGTGEAFF. CDR3 in DNA: TGTGCCAGCAGATATGGGACAGGGGAGGCTTTCTTT.

The chain joins TRBV6-5 to TRBJ2-7; 9 bases map to TRBD1. V lost 7 bases to trimming and J lost 2 bases; unmatched junction nucleotides: 6. The germline V gene encodes CDR1 MNHEY and CDR2 SVGAGI. The CDR3 sequence is 14 residues long. In DNA, the CDR3 is TGTGCCAGCATACCCGGGACAGGGACCTACGAGCAGTACTTC. Its translation: CASIPGTGTYEQYF.

Only one count was recorded for this clone. This chain connects TRBV5-8 to TRBJ2-7; D is unresolved. The CDR3 sequence is 12 residues long. Germline V gene data show CDR1 as SGHTS and CDR2 as YDEGEE. Trimming stripped 4 bases from V and 3 bases from J, with 8 bases between. CDR3: CASSIDFYEQYF. The CDR3 region has the DNA TGTGCCAGCAGCATAGACTTCTACGAGCAGTACTTC.

The chain uses TRBV25-1 and TRBJ2-2; D possibly corresponds to TRBD1 (6 bases). Trimming removed 2 bases from V and 4 bases from J, with 11 bases in between. The germline V gene has CDR1 MGHDK and CDR2 SYGVNS. This CDR3 has 15 amino acids. The DNA of the CDR3 is TGTGCCAGCAGTGAACACAGGGAGAGCACCGGGGAGCTGTTTTTT. This translates into CASSEHRESTGELFF.

The chain has TRBV27 and TRBJ1-1; TRBD1 agrees at 11 bases. Germline assignment: CDR1 MNHEY and CDR2 SMNVEV (reference sequence). This CDR3 is 15 amino acids long. Trimming at V came to 5 bases and at J to 3 bases, leaving 5 bases not matched to a gene. The CDR3 nucleotides are TGTGCCAGCAGTCCAGGGACAGGGGGGTACACTGAAGCTTTCTTT. Translated: CASSPGTGGYTEAFF.

This clone was seen once. The genes are TRBV7-2 and TRBJ2-3, with 7 positions matching TRBD2. The CDR3 is 14 amino acids. Per the germline V gene, CDR1 is SGHTA and CDR2 is FQGNSA. After removal of 0 bases from V and 8 bases from J, the junction contained 5 bases not matched to a gene. The CDR3 here is CASSLAREGGTQYF. The CDR3 nucleotides are TGTGCCAGCAGCTTAGCCAGGGAGGGCGGTACGCAGTATTTT. The variable domain in full, completed from reference TRBV7-2 and TRBJ2-3, reads GAGVSQSPSNKVTEKGKDVELRCDPISGHTALYWYRQSLGQGLEFLIYFQGNSAPDKSGLPSDRFSAERTGGSVSTLTIQRTQQEDSAVYLCASSLAREGGTQYFGPGTRLTVL.

The V and J genes are TRBV6-5 and TRBJ2-1, with a possible D match to TRBD2 (6 bases). Trimming cost V 3 bases and J 3 bases, with 12 bases left between them. CDR3 length equals 15 residues. The germline V gene has CDR1 MNHEY and CDR2 SVGAGI. CDR3 protein: CASSYSTGVYNEQFF. The DNA of the CDR3 is TGTGCCAGCAGTTATTCAACGGGGGTCTACAATGAGCAGTTCTTC.

CDR3 DNA sequence: TGTGCCACGCAGGACAGGGGGCATTTCTTT. It specifies CATQDRGHFF. V is TRBV10-3 and J is TRBJ1-1; 11 bases are shared with TRBD1. The ends lost 10 bases at V and 13 bases at J; junction bases unmatched: 5. The CDR3 is 10 residues long. Looked up from germline, CDR1 is ENHRY and CDR2 is SYGVKD.

This chain connects TRBV4-1 to TRBJ2-7; D is unresolved. Germline V gene sequence: CDR1 MGHRA, CDR2 YSYEKL. Trimming stripped 4 bases from V and 0 bases from J, with 13 bases between. The CDR3 is 15 amino acids. In DNA form, the CDR3 reads TGCGCCAGCAGCCCTTTAATACAGAGCTCCTACGAGCAGTACTTC. Protein product: CASSPLIQSSYEQYF.

The CDR3 DNA is TGTGCCTGGAGTTCCGGACAGGGGCTCTGGGAGCTGTTTTTT. This sequence encodes CAWSSGQGLWELFF. The rearrangement links TRBV30 to TRBJ2-2; 9 bases line up with TRBD1. The germline CDR1 and CDR2 sequences are GTSNPN and SVGIG (reference sequence). This CDR3 is built from 14 residues. V trimming: 2 bases; J trimming: 9 bases; junction bases outside the gene matches: 7.

V usage is TRBV4-2 and J usage is TRBJ2-7, with TRBD2 matching 11 bases. This CDR3 region has 17 residues. Germline-derived CDR1 and CDR2 are LGHNA and YNFKEQ. V shed 0 bases, J shed 3 bases, and the junction held 7 bases outside the gene matches. The CDR3 DNA reads TGTGCCAGCAGCCAAGATCTGCTCACTAGCGGGGGCTACGAGCAGTACTTC. This codes for CASSQDLLTSGGYEQYF.

The CDR3 nucleotides read TGTGCCAGCACCCCCCAAGGACAGGGAGGGTCACCCCTCCACTTT. Its translation: CASTPQGQGGSPLHF. The chain combines TRBV5-6 with TRBJ1-6, with 8 bases fitting TRBD1. Trimming cost V 6 bases and J 10 bases; bases outside gene matches: 12. This CDR3 comprises 15 residues. Germline CDR1 and CDR2: SGHDT and YYEEEE.